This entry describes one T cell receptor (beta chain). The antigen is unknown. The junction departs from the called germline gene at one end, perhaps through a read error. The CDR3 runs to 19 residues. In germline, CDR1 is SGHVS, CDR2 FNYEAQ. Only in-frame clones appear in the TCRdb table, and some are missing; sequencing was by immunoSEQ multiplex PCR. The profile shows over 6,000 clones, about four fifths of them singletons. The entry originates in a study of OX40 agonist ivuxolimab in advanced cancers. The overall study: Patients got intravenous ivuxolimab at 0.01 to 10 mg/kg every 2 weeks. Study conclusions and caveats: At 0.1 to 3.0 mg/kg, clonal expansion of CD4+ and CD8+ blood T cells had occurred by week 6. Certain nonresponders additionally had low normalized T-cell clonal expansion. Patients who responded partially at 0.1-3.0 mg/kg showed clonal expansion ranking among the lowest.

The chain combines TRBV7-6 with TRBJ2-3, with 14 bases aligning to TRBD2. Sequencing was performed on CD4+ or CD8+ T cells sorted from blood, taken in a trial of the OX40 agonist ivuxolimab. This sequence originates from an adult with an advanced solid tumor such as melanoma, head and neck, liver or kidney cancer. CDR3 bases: TGTGCCGGCAGCCAAGGGCCTCCGGGACTAGCGGGGGCCACAGATACGCAGTATTTT. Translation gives CAGSQGPPGLAGATDTQYF. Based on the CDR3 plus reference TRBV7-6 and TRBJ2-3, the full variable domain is GAGVSQSPRYKVTKRGQDVALRCDPISGHVSLYWYRQALGQGPEFLTYFNYEAQQDKSGLPNDRFSAERPEGSISTLTIQRTEQRDSAMYRCAGSQGPPGLAGATDTQYFGPGTRLTVL.